This is a list of T cell receptor beta chains from one sample in a study of beta chain features in type 1 diabetes. Clones were read by immunoSEQ multiplex PCR, and TCRdb kept only the in-frame ones, dropping some. Of approximately 280,000 clones in the sample, about 15% were seen once. Sequencing was carried out using naive CD4+ T cells from blood. These receptors were taken from a man between 18 and 29 years old with type 1 diabetes. The CDR3 runs from the conserved cysteine through the conserved F or W. The D gene is left open where the match is weak. Not every row has a clone size; where given, it reads once, few, many or a size class.

few | TRBJ2-5 | TRBV7-2 | TRBD1 | TGTGCCAGCAGCTCCTCGGACAGGTCGAGAGAGACCCAGTACTTC | CASSSSDRSRETQYF
few | TRBJ2-7 | TRBV18 | - | TGTGCCAGCTCATCTTCCGTATACGAGCAGTACTTC | CASSSSVYEQYF
- | TRBJ2-1 | TRBV5-1 | TRBD2 | TGCGCCAGCAGCTTGAGGCTAGCGGGAGAGGAGCAGTTCTTC | CASSLRLAGEEQFF
- | TRBJ2-7 | TRBV29-1 | - | TGCAGCGTTGGAGGGTTGATGTCCTACGAGCAGTACTTC | CSVGGLMSYEQYF
- | TRBJ2-3 | TRBV19 | - | TGTGCCAGTAGGGGACAAAGCACAGATACGCAGTATTTT | CASRGQSTDTQYF
- | TRBJ2-4 | TRBV7-2 | - | TGTGCCAGCACCCAAAGGGGGGCCAAAAACATTCAGTACTTC | CASTQRGAKNIQYF
few | TRBJ2-1 | TRBV30 | - | TGTGCCTGGAGTGTACTATTGCTCTATGAGCAGTTCTTC | CAWSVLLLYEQFF
few | TRBJ2-5 | TRBV5-1 | - | TGCGCCAGCAGCCTTCAAGAGACCCAGTACTTC | CASSLQETQYF
few | TRBJ2-7 | TRBV6-5 | TRBD2 | TGTGCCAGCAGTTACACTAGCGTTACGTACTCCTACGAGCAGTACTTC | CASSYTSVTYSYEQYF
few | TRBJ1-5 | TRBV7-9 | TRBD1 | TGTGCCAGCAGCTTGGGACAGGGAGTGGGCAATCAGCCCCAGCATTTT | CASSLGQGVGNQPQHF
few | TRBJ2-1 | TRBV4-1 | TRBD1 | TGCGCCAGCAGCCAAGTTATCCGGGACAGTCAAGAGCAGTTCTTC | CASSQVIRDSQEQFF
- | TRBJ2-3 | TRBV6-5 | TRBD2 | TGTGCCAGCAGACGTAGCGGGGGGGAAGGGGATACGCAGTATTTT | CASRRSGGEGDTQYF
- | TRBJ1-2 | TRBV30 | TRBD1 | TGTGCCTGGGGGGACAGGGTCGGCTATGGCTACACCTTC | CAWGDRVGYGYTF
- | TRBJ1-5 | TRBV4-1 | - | TGCGCCAGCAGCCTCTATGGGGTGGGACACAACAATCAGCCCCAGCATTTT | CASSLYGVGHNNQPQHF
- | TRBJ2-7 | TRBV28 | - | TGTGCCAGCAGTCGCTCGGGGGGCCTATGGGAGCAGTACTTC | CASSRSGGLWEQYF
few | TRBJ2-7 | TRBV30 | TRBD1 | TGTGCCTGGAAGAGGGACAGGACCTACGAGCAGTACTTC | CAWKRDRTYEQYF
- | TRBJ1-5 | TRBV19 | TRBD1 | TGTGCCAGTAGCAGACTACAGGGGTCTGGCAATCAGCCCCAGCATTTT | CASSRLQGSGNQPQHF
- | TRBJ2-1 | TRBV23-1 | - | TGCGCCAGCAGTCACAACGGGAGATCCACCTCCTACAATGAGCAGTTCTTC | CASSHNGRSTSYNEQFF
- | TRBJ2-2 | TRBV15 | - | TGTGCCACCAGCCCGGGACAGAACACCGGGGAGCTGTTTTTT | CATSPGQNTGELFF
- | TRBJ2-7 | TRBV6-5 | - | TGTGCCAGCAGTTCGGGACTGAGCTCCTACGAGCAGTACTTC | CASSSGLSSYEQYF
- | TRBJ2-7 | TRBV6-5 | TRBD1 | TGTGCCAGCAGTCTCCGGGACAGGGGGACGAGCGAGCAGTACTTC | CASSLRDRGTSEQYF
- | TRBJ2-7 | TRBV15 | - | TGTGCCACCAGCAGATACGGTGAGCAGTACTTC | CATSRYGEQYF
- | TRBJ2-1 | TRBV20-1 | - | TGCAGGCTAGCAGACTACAATGAGCAGTTCTTC | CRLADYNEQFF
- | TRBJ2-7 | TRBV30 | - | TGTGCCTGGGCCGGGACAATCTCCTACGAGCAGTACTTC | CAWAGTISYEQYF
few | TRBJ2-3 | TRBV9 | TRBD2 | TGTGCCAGCAGCGTAGCGGAGACTAGCGGGACTGCACGGCATACGCAGTATTTT | CASSVAETSGTARHTQYF
few | TRBJ2-3 | TRBV19 | - | TGTGCCAGTAGTCGTGAAAGCGCAGATACGCAGTATTTT | CASSRESADTQYF
- | TRBJ2-2 | TRBV30 | TRBD1 | TGTGCCTGGAGTGTAACACAGGGGCTAACCGGGGAGCTGTTTTTT | CAWSVTQGLTGELFF
few | TRBJ1-6 | TRBV19 | - | TGTGCCAGTAGTTGGGCCCCCAATTCACCCCTCCACTTT | CASSWAPNSPLHF
- | TRBJ2-7 | TRBV9 | - | TGTGCCAGCAGTCCATACCAGGGTTACGAGCAGTACTTC | CASSPYQGYEQYF